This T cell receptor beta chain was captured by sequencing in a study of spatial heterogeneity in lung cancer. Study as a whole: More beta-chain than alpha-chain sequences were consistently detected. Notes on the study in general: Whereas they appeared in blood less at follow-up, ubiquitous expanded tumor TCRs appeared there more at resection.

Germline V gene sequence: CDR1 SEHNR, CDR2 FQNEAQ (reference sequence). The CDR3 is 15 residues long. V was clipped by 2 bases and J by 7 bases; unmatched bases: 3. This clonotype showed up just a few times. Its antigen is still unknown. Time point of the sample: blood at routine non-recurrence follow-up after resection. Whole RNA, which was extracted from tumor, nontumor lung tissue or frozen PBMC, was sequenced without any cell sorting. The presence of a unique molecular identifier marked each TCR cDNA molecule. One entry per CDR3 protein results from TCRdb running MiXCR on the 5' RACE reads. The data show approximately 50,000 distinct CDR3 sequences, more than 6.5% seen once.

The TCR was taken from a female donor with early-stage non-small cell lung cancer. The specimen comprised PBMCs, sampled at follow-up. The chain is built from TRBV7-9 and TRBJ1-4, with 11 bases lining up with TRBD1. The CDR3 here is CASSLTGTGGEKLFF. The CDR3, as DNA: TGTGCCAGCAGCTTAACCGGGACAGGGGGTGAAAAACTGTTTTTT.